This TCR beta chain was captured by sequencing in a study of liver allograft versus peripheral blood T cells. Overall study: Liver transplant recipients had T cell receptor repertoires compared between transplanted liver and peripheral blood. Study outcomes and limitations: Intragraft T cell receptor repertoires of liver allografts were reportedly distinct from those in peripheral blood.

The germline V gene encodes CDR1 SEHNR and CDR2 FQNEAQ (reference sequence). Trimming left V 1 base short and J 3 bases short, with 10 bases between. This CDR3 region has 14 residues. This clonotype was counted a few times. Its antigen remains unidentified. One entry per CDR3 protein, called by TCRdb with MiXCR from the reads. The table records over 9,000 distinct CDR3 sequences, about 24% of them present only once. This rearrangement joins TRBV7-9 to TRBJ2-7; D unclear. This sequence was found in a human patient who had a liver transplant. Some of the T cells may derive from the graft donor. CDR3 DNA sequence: TGTGCCAGCAGCTTAGGTAGGAACAACTACGAGCAGTACTTC. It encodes CASSLGRNNYEQYF. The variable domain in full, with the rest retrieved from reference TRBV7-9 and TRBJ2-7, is DTGVSQNPRHKITKRGQNVTFRCDPISEHNRLYWYRQTLGQGPEFLTYFQNEAQLEKSRLLSDRFSAERPKGSFSTLEIQRTEQGDSAMYLCASSLGRNNYEQYFGPGTRLTVT.